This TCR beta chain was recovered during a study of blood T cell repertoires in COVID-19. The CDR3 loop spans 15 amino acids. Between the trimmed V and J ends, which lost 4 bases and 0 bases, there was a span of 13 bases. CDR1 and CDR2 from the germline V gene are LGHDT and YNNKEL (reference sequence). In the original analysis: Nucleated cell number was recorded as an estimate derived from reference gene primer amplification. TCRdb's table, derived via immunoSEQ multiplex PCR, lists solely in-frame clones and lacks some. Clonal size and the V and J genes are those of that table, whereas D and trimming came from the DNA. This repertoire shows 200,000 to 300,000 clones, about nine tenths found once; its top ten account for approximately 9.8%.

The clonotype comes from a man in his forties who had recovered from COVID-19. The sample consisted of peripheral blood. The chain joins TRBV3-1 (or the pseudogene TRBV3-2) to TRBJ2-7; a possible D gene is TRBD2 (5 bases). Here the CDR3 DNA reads TGTGCCAGCAGCCTAAACCCTCGGGGCTCCTACGAGCAGTACTTC. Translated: CASSLNPRGSYEQYF.